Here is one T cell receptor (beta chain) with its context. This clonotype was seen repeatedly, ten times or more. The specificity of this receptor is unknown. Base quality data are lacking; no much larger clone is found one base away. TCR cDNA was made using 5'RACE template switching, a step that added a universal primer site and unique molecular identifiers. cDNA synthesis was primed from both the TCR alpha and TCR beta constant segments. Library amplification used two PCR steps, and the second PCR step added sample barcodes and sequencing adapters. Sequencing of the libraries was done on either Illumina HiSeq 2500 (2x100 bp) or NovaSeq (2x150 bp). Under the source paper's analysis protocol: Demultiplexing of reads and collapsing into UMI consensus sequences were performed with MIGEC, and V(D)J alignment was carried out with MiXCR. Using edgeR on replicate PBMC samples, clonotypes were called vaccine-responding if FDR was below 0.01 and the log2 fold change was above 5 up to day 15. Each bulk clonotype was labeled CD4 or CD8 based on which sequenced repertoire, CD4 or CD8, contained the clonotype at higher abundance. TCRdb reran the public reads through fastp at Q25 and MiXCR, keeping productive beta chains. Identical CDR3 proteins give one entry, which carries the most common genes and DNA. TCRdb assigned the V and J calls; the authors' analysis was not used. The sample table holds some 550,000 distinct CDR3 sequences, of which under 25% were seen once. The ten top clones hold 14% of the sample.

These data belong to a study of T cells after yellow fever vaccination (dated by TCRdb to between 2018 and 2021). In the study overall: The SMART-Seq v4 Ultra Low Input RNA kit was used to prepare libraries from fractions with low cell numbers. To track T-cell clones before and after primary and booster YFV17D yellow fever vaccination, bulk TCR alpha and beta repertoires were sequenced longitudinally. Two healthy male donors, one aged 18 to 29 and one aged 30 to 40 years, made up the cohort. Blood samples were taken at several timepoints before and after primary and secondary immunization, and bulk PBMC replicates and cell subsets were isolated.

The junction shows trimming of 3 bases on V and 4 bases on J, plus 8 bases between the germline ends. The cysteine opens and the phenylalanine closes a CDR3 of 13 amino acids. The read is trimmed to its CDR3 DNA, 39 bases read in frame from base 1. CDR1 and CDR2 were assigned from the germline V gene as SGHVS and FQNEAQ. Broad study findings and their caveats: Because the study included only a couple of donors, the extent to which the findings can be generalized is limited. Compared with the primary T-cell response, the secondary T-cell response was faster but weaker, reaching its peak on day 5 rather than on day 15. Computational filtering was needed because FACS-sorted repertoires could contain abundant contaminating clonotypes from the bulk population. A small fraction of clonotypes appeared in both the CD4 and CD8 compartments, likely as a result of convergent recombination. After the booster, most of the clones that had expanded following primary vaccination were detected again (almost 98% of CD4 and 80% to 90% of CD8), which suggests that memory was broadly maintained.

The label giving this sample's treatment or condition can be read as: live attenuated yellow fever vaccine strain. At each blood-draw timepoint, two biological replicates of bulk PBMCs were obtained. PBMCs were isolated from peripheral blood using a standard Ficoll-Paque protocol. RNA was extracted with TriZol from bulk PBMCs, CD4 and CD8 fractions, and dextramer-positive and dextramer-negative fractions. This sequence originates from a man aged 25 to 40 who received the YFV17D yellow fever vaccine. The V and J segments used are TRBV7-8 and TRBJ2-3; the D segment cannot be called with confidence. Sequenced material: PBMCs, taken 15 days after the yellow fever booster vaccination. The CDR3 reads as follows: CASSFSPSDTQYF. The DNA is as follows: TGTGCCAGCAGCTTTTCACCATCAGATACGCAGTATTTT.